These 20 T cell receptor beta chains came from one sample sequenced in a study of cytomegalovirus exposure and HLA in healthy donors. 60 Vbeta and 13 Jbeta primers were used in PCR. Produced via immunoSEQ multiplex PCR; TCRdb's table is partial and in-frame only. The sample yields approximately 150,000 clones, roughly 85% seen once. The sample comprised PBMCs. These receptors were collected from a man under 40 in good health and CMV-seropositive.

The CDR3 nucleotides are TGTGCCAGCAGCCCTATCGTAGCGAACGGTGAGCAGTTCTTC. Translated: CASSPIVANGEQFF. The chain has TRBV7-2 and TRBJ2-1; perhaps TRBD2 as D (5 bases). Trimming cost V 5 bases and J 9 bases, with 17 bases left between them. Looked up from germline, CDR1 is SGHTA and CDR2 is FQGNSA. CDR3 length: 14 residues.

As concerns this clone: In the same sample, other DNA sequences code for this CDR3. The chain uses TRBV5-1 and TRBJ2-5, with D unresolved. The CDR3 spans 13 residues. V was pared by 0 bases and J by 2 bases, with 5 bases between. The germline V gene encodes CDR1 SGHRS and CDR2 YFSETQ. The DNA for the CDR3 is TGCGCCAGCAGCTTGGAATCACAAGAGACCCAGTACTTC. The encoded protein is CASSLESQETQYF.

This clone was recorded a few times. This sequence joins TRBV6-6 and TRBJ1-1, with TRBD1 as a possible D gene (6 bases). CDR1 and CDR2 from the germline V gene are MNHNY and SVGAGI (reference sequence). The germline V and J ends were trimmed by 0 bases and 2 bases, with 13 bases remaining between them. This CDR3 contains 16 residues. The CDR3 loop reads CASSYSRGHLNTEAFF. CDR3 bases: TGTGCCAGCAGTTACTCGCGGGGGCACCTAAACACTGAAGCTTTCTTT.

The chain joins TRBV6-5 to TRBJ2-2; TRBD2 matches 8 bases. J gave up 6 bases and V 8 bases, and 8 bases lay outside the gene matches. Germline-derived CDR1 and CDR2 are MNHEY and SVGAGI. CDR3 length: 14 residues. The CDR3 DNA reads TGTGCCAGCGGAGGTAGCGGGACCTCCGGGGAGCTGTTTTTT. Its translation is CASGGSGTSGELFF.

This clone was observed a few times. The chain employs TRBV5-1 and TRBJ1-4; no clear D gene. CDR1 is SGHRS and CDR2 is YFSETQ in the germline V gene. This CDR3 has 14 amino acids. V was cut by 4 bases and J by 7 bases, with 14 bases left in between. CDR3 amino acids: CASSPGRSGEKLFF. Written as DNA, the CDR3 is TGCGCCAGCAGCCCGGGTCGAAGCGGTGAAAAACTGTTTTTT.

The rearrangement joins TRBV11-2 to TRBJ2-3; 9 bases are a match to TRBD2. Trimming at V came to 2 bases and at J to 3 bases, leaving 0 bases not matched to a gene. CDR1 and CDR2 (germline): SGHAT, FQNNGV. CDR3 length equals 14 residues. CDR3 nucleotide sequence: TGTGCCAGCAGCTTACTAGCGGGAACAGATACGCAGTATTTT. Its translation is CASSLLAGTDTQYF.

The V and J genes are TRBV5-1 and TRBJ2-7; D is possibly TRBD1 (6 bases). Trimming pared 4 bases from V and 1 base from J, leaving 12 bases between. The germline V gene encodes CDR1 SGHRS and CDR2 YFSETQ. This CDR3 spans 14 amino acids. CDR3 amino acids: CASSPGHKSYEQYV. CDR3 in DNA: TGCGCCAGCAGCCCGGGACATAAATCCTACGAGCAGTACGTC.

The rearrangement joins TRBV5-1 to TRBJ2-1; 11 nucleotides line up with TRBD2. The CDR3 loop spans 16 amino acids. Germline V CDR1 and CDR2: SGHRS, YFSETQ. The V gene end was trimmed by 1 base and the J gene end by 7 bases; junction bases not matched to a gene: 7. The CDR3 DNA follows: TGCGCCAGCAGCTTGACTAGCGGGAGCTCGAGGAATGAGCAGTTCTTC. Protein product: CASSLTSGSSRNEQFF.

This clone was recorded a few times. The chain has TRBV11-3 and TRBJ2-7, with unresolved D. The germline V gene has CDR1 SGHNT and CDR2 YENEEA. CDR3 length: 13 residues. V lost 3 bases and J lost 0, with 6 bases in between. The chain's CDR3 is CASSFINSYEQYF. In DNA, the CDR3 is TGTGCCAGCAGCTTTATAAACTCCTACGAGCAGTACTTC.

V usage is TRBV11-1 and J usage is TRBJ1-1; D remains unclear. The germline CDR1 and CDR2 sequences are SGHAT and FQDESV (reference sequence). V was shortened by 2 bases and J by 0 bases, with 7 bases between the two germline ends. This CDR3 spans 14 amino acids. CDR3: CASSLPGVNTEAFF. The CDR3 region has the DNA TGTGCCAGCAGCTTACCCGGGGTGAACACTGAAGCTTTCTTT.

This chain connects TRBV29-1 to TRBJ2-3, with 8 bases fitting TRBD2. V shed 6 bases, J shed 4 bases, and the junction held 12 bases outside the gene matches. The germline V gene encodes CDR1 SQVTM and CDR2 ANQGSEA. The CDR3 totals 15 residues. The CDR3, as DNA: TGCAGCGTCGTCGGACTAGCATCCGCATCAGATACGCAGTATTTT. Protein: CSVVGLASASDTQYF.

The gene calls are TRBV4-1 and TRBJ2-3; no definite D call. V dropped 3 bases and J dropped 6 bases, with 10 bases sitting between them. CDR3 length: 13 residues. Germline loops: CDR1 MGHRA, CDR2 YSYEKL. CDR3 region: CASSQISQDTQYF. The CDR3 DNA reads as TGCGCCAGCAGCCAGATCTCACAGGATACGCAGTATTTT.

This clone appeared a few times. V gene TRBV9 combines with J gene TRBJ2-1; no definite D call. CDR3 length: 14 residues. The germline CDR1 and CDR2 sequences are SGDLS and YYNGEE. V lost 4 bases, J lost 0 bases, and 8 bases lay in between. The CDR3 nucleotides read TGTGCCAGCAGCCCCCAGGTCTCCTACAATGAGCAGTTCTTC. It yields the protein CASSPQVSYNEQFF. The whole variable domain, filled in from reference TRBV9 and TRBJ2-1, reads DSGVTQTPKHLITATGQRVTLRCSPRSGDLSVYWYQQSLDQGLQFLIQYYNGEERAKGNILERFSAQQFPDLHSELNLSSLELGDSALYFCASSPQVSYNEQFFGPGTRLTVL.

The gene calls are TRBV7-2 and TRBJ1-4; TRBD1 agrees at 7 bases. CDR3 length: 14 residues. Germline CDR1 and CDR2: SGHTA and FQGNSA. V trimming: 5 bases; J trimming: 5 bases; junction bases outside the gene matches: 5. DNA of the CDR3: TGTGCCAGCAGCCAGGGACAGAGAAATGAAAAACTGTTTTTT. Translating gives CASSQGQRNEKLFF.

The V gene is TRBV4-1, the J gene TRBJ2-7, with a possible D match to TRBD2 (7 bases). The V gene lost 1 base and the J gene lost 9 bases, with 16 bases spanning the gap. The CDR3 covers 14 residues. Per the germline V gene, CDR1 is MGHRA and CDR2 is YSYEKL. The CDR3 loop reads CASSQGGAGVVQYF. CDR3 in DNA: TGCGCCAGCAGCCAAGGGGGGGCGGGAGTAGTGCAGTACTTC.

This chain uses TRBV4-1 with TRBJ2-7, with 11 bases aligning to TRBD2. This CDR3 contains 17 residues. CDR1 is MGHRA, CDR2 YSYEKL, per germline. V was clipped by 1 base and J by 1 base; unmatched bases: 6. CDR3 bases: TGCGCCAGCAGCCAAGCTGCCGGGACTAGCGGTTCCTACGAGCAGTACTTC. Encoded protein: CASSQAAGTSGSYEQYF.

The chain has TRBV6-5 and TRBJ2-7, with D possibly TRBD1 on 5 matching bases. V shed 4 bases and J shed 5 bases, with 12 bases lying between them. Germline V gene data show CDR1 as MNHEY and CDR2 as SVGAGI. The CDR3 sequence is 13 residues long. The CDR3 coding sequence is TGTGCCAGCAGTTCGTCAGGGCGGAACGAGCAGTACTTC. Translation: CASSSSGRNEQYF.

The chain recombines TRBV27 with TRBJ2-1; 8 positions agree with TRBD2. V lost 4 bases to trimming and J lost 6 bases; unmatched junction nucleotides: 8. CDR3 length: 15 residues. CDR1 is MNHEY and CDR2 is SMNVEV in the germline V gene (reference sequence). The CDR3 DNA sequence: TGTGCCAGCAGTTCCCCGGGACTAGTCGTCAATGAGCAGTTCTTC. Its protein is CASSSPGLVVNEQFF.

The gene calls are TRBV19 and TRBJ1-2, with D tentatively TRBD1 (5 bases). CDR1 is LNHDA, CDR2 SQIVND, per germline (reference sequence). The CDR3 sequence is 14 residues long. The V end was cut by 3 bases, the J end by 7 bases, with 15 bases between. In DNA form, the CDR3 reads TGTGCCAGTAGTATCCGGACACCTTCTCGTGGCTACACCTTC. Its translation: CASSIRTPSRGYTF.

This chain connects TRBV9 to TRBJ1-1; 9 bases are a match to TRBD1. The CDR3 covers 15 residues. Trimming took 5 bases from V and 3 from J; bases not matched to a gene: 8. Per the germline V gene, CDR1 is SGDLS and CDR2 is YYNGEE. The CDR3 loop is CASSETGGAYTEAFF. The CDR3 DNA reads TGTGCCAGCAGTGAAACAGGGGGCGCGTACACTGAAGCTTTCTTT.